This T cell receptor beta chain came from a study of OX40 agonist ivuxolimab in advanced cancers. For context, the study as a whole: The costimulatory receptor OX40 (CD134) was targeted by ivuxolimab, a fully human IgG2 agonistic monoclonal antibody. Intravenous ivuxolimab was administered to patients every 2 weeks at six dose levels: 0.01, 0.1, 0.3, 1.5, 3 and 10 mg/kg. Of the 50 to 55 patients in dose escalation, some 20 had hepatocellular carcinoma, approximately 15 had melanoma, 9 had renal cell carcinoma and 9 had head and neck cancer. A male proportion of 82.7% and a mean age of approximately 58 years, ranging from 23 to 79, were recorded for the dose-escalation cohort. Prior anti-PD-1, anti-PD-L1 or anti-CTLA-4 therapy was permitted, and checkpoint inhibitors had been received by about 37% of dose-escalation patients. Three dose-escalation patients achieved partial responses, one with hepatocellular carcinoma and two with cutaneous melanoma. Peripheral TCRbeta sequencing aimed to test whether ivuxolimab altered TCR sequence diversity and caused clonal T-cell expansion. The paper describes the monotherapy dose-escalation part (N of about 52 patients) of the phase I trial of ivuxolimab. General findings and caveats noted by the study authors: In the 0.1-3.0 mg/kg groups, partial responders were among the patients with the lowest normalized peripheral clonal expansion, particularly in CD8+ T cells. After ivuxolimab, more expanded clones were found on average in CD8+ T cells than in CD4+ T cells. Clonal expansion of both CD4+ and CD8+ blood T cells was observed from baseline to week 6 at doses 0.1 to 3.0 mg/kg. Low levels of normalized T-cell clonal expansion were also seen in some nonresponding patients. Which antigens the clonally expanded peripheral T cells were specific for was not determined.

The trim is 6 bases for V and 7 bases for J, with a gap of 13 bases between the germline ends. Including the terminal cysteine and phenylalanine, the CDR3 comprises 13 residues. Just the 39-base CDR3 DNA is kept, in frame starting at base 1. For CDR1 and CDR2, the germline V gene lists MNHEY and SVGAGI. The trial excluded patients who had a history of autoimmune disease or who were on systemic immunosuppression. Peripheral blood for TCR sequencing was collected from all dose cohorts at baseline, on cycle 4 day 1, and on cycle 7 day 1. The samples were taken from a phase I, first-in-human, multicenter, open-label dose-escalation trial of ivuxolimab. Adults with locally advanced or metastatic melanoma, renal cell carcinoma, hepatocellular carcinoma or head and neck squamous cell carcinoma were enrolled in the trial. Before TCR sequencing, CD4+ and CD8+ T cells were separately sorted from peripheral blood.

For sequencing of the TCRbeta CDR3 region, genomic DNA was extracted from the sorted cells. The immunoSEQ Assay was used to sequence the TCRbeta CDR3 regions. Here the immuneACCESS table is served through TCRdb, limited to in-frame sequences with V and J called. Missing clones are a known gap in these copies; in checked studies unresolved V genes cover under half, and the rest lacks a known reason. The sample contains roughly 50,000 clones, roughly 90% of them found a single time. The ten largest make up approximately 12% of the sample. A word on this clone: Its antigen remains unidentified. One base away there is no much larger clone; base qualities are not given.

This TCR derives from an adult with an advanced solid tumor such as melanoma, head and neck, liver or kidney cancer. The V gene is TRBV6-5 and the J gene is TRBJ2-1, with the D gene not clear enough to name. Sequenced here: CD4+ or CD8+ T cells sorted from blood, sampled in a trial of the OX40 agonist ivuxolimab. CDR3 reads: CASSPFVDNEQFF. The nucleotides read TGTGCCAGCAGCCCATTCGTAGATAATGAGCAGTTCTTC.